One TCR beta chain is described in this entry. The data originate from a study of CD8+ T cells in alopecia areata. With V trimmed by 1 base and J by 6 bases, 5 bases remained unmatched. Germline V CDR1 and CDR2: MGHRA, YSYEKL. The CDR3 contains 16 residues. Documented treatment: oral pan-JAK inhibitor, 5-10 mg twice daily. Alopecia areata patients had lesional scalp punch biopsies and peripheral blood taken from them. Following extraction, RNA underwent reverse transcription to cDNA, which served as the sequencing template. Generated by immunoSEQ multiplex PCR, the TCRdb table keeps only in-frame clones and is missing some. Of about 110,000 clones listed, over 80% are singletons.

The starting material was CD8+ T cells sorted from blood, obtained at week 24, from a patient treated with tofacitinib. The chain combines TRBV4-1 with TRBJ2-3; TRBD2 matches 12 bases. This receptor was identified in a human donor with alopecia areata. The CDR3: CASSQAASGGADTQYF. The CDR3 region has the DNA TGCGCCAGCAGCCAAGCCGCTAGCGGGGGGGCGGATACGCAGTATTTT.